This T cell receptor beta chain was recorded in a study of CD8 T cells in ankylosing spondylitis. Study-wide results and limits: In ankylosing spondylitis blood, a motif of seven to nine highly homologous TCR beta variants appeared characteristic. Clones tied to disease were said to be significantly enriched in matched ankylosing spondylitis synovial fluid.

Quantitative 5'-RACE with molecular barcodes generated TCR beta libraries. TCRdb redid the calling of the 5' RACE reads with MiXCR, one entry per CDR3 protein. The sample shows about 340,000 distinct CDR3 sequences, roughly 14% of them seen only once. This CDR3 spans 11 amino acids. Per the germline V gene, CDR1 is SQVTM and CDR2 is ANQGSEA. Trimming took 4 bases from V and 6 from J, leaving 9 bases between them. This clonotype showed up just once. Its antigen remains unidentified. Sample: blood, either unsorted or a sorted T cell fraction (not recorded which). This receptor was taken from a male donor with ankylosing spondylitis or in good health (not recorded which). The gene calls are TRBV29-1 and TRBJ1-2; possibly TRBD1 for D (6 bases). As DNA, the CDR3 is TGCAGCGTTGGGGGGGCTAATGGCTACACCTTC. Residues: CSVGGANGYTF.